This T cell receptor beta chain was sequenced for a study of CD8 T cells in Susac syndrome. Random hexamers were used to reverse transcribe an amount of about 0.45 to 1 ug RNA. Amplification of TCR beta CDR3 across 54 Vbeta and 13 Jbeta was performed with immunoSEQ multiplex PCR. TCRdb re-analysed the immunoSEQ multiplex PCR reads in MiXCR, keeping a single row per CDR3 protein. The data hold some 120,000 distinct CDR3 sequences, with 85% to 95% observed a single time. The CDR3 is 14 residues long. Germline CDR1 is ENHRY and CDR2 is SYGVKD. Trimming stripped 0 bases from V and 7 bases from J, with 10 bases between. CD8+ and CD4+ T cells were negatively isolated; TEMRA cells were FACS-enriched.

V usage is TRBV10-3 and J usage is TRBJ2-1; D is perhaps TRBD2 (6 bases). Sequenced sample: CD8+ T cells from PBMCs. This clonotype originated in a human donor in good health. The CDR3 coding sequence is TGTGCCATCAGTGAGTCCGGGAGACGAAATGAGCAGTTCTTC. It yields the protein CAISESGRRNEQFF.